Below, one T cell receptor (beta chain) is given with its context. Its antigen is currently unknown. This entry belongs to a study of a mutant IDH1 vaccine in newly diagnosed glioma. Time point meaning: week 23, last vaccination. Alongside topical imiquimod, each dose of vaccine comprised 300 ug of mutant IDH1 20-mer peptide. Donors harbored newly found WHO grade 3 or 4 IDH1-mutant, ATRX-lost astrocytomas. The data were produced by immunoSEQ multiplex PCR, yet TCRdb's version contains in-frame clones alone and is incomplete. The profile shows 60,000 to 85,000 clones, more than 80% of them singletons. Germline V gene data show CDR1 as SEHNR and CDR2 as FQNEAQ (reference sequence). V was clipped by 1 base and J by 0 bases, with 3 bases between them. This CDR3 is built from 13 residues.

The receptor comes from a woman aged 45-65 years with glioma. The source material was PBMCs, sampled from a glioma patient whose treatment included an IDH1 peptide vaccine. V usage is TRBV7-9 and J usage is TRBJ1-1; D is uncertain. For the CDR3, the DNA is TGTGCCAGCAGCTTAGTAGTGAACACTGAAGCTTTCTTT. This gives the protein CASSLVVNTEAFF.